The 6 T cell receptor beta chains given below trace back to one sample, sequenced in a study of T cells in Graves' hyperthyroidism and ophthalmopathy (dated by TCRdb to the late 2010s). Libraries came from multiplex PCR. Sequencing relied on an Illumina HiSeq 2000. The TCR beta CDR3 regions were amplified from the RNA transcripts. The first round of RT-PCR for the TCR CDR3 was performed with the HTBI primer set and the Qiagen OneStep RT-PCR kit. The raw public reads went through TCRdb reprocessing: fastp at Q25, MiXCR clone calling, in-frame beta chains kept. Identical CDR3 protein sequences are pooled into one entry, listed with their most common genes and DNA. This sample gives 300,000 to 400,000 distinct CDR3 sequences in total; 18% of them show up just once. The ten largest account for roughly 49% of the sample. Sequenced material: blood. Source of these receptors: a woman between 50 and 59 years old with Graves' hyperthyroidism.

Concerning this clonotype: This may stem from a read error, because a much larger clone lies one nucleotide away. The chain employs TRBV20-1 and TRBJ2-1, with 8 positions matching TRBD2. The germline CDR1 and CDR2 sequences are DFQATT and SNEGSKA (reference sequence). The CDR3 is 18 amino acids. Unmatched junction bases numbered 16, after V lost 2 bases and J lost 4 bases. This CDR3 is CSARHGPGLAALYNEQFF. The CDR3 DNA is TGCAGTGCTAGACATGGACCCGGACTAGCCGCCCTATACAATGAGCAGTTCTTC.

As regards this clonotype: A junction end diverges from the germline sequence, so it may reflect a read error. The chain has TRBV13 and TRBJ2-5; no definite D call. The DNA end is a closer match to TRBJ2-1, so the J assignment may be wrong. The CDR3 loop spans 15 amino acids. Germline CDR1 and CDR2: PRHDT and FYEKMQ (reference sequence). Here the CDR3 DNA reads TGCGCCAGCACTGAAGGTGCCATAGTGAGAGAGACCCAGTTCTTC. Encoded protein: CASTEGAIVRETQFF.

This clonotype showed up many times. The chain carries TRBV2 and TRBJ2-7; no clear D gene. The CDR3 has 13 amino acids. V was trimmed by 6 bases and J by 1 base, leaving 10 bases between them. Germline lookup yields CDR1 SNHLY and CDR2 FYNNEI. The CDR3 bases are TGTGCCAGCAGATCTGACGGGTCCTACGAGCAGTACTTC. It codes for CASRSDGSYEQYF.

This clonotype was found once. This could be a read error, since a much larger clone is one nucleotide away. CDR3 amino acids: CASSPNRLKNIQYF. CDR3 in DNA: TGTGCCAGCTCACCAAATCGGCTGAAAAACATTCAGTACTTC. This rearrangement joins TRBV18 to TRBJ2-4; no firm D call. The germline CDR1 and CDR2 sequences are KGHSH and LQKENI. The CDR3 runs to 14 residues. The V end lost 2 bases, the J end lost 4 bases, and 9 bases lay between the germline ends. The whole variable domain, filled in from reference TRBV18 and TRBJ2-4, reads NAGVMQNPRHLVRRRGQEARLRCSPMKGHSHVYWYRQLPEEGLKFMVYLQKENIIDESGMPKERFSAEFPKEGPSILRIQQVVRGDSAAYFCASSPNRLKNIQYFGAGTRLSVL.

This clonotype has more than one count but fewer than ten. The chain recombines TRBV3-1 with TRBJ2-5, with a tentative D call TRBD2 (6 bases). The CDR3 runs to 17 residues. V lost 2 bases, J lost 5 bases, and 21 bases lay in between. Germline V gene sequence: CDR1 LGHDT, CDR2 YNNKEL (reference sequence). The CDR3 region is CASSQSGRSAGWETQYF. In DNA, the CDR3 is TGTGCCAGCAGCCAATCCGGGAGAAGTGCTGGGTGGGAGACCCAGTACTTC.

This clonotype has just a few counts. The chain carries TRBV10-1 and TRBJ2-3; 10 bases are shared with TRBD1. V lost 2 bases and J lost 4; bases outside the gene matches: 9. The V gene's germline CDR1 is WNHNN and CDR2 SYGVQD (reference sequence). This CDR3 contains 17 residues. CDR3 coding DNA: TGCGCCAGCAGTGAGCTGGGGACAGGGGTGGAAGCAGATACGCAGTATTTT. This gives the protein CASSELGTGVEADTQYF.